Listed here is a single T cell receptor beta chain. Its antigen remains unknown. V lost 8 bases to trimming and J lost 2 bases, with 3 bases between them. The germline CDR1 and CDR2 sequences are MNHEY and SMNVEV (reference sequence). CDR3 size: 10 residues. This sample is part of a study of beta chain features in type 1 diabetes. Findings of the study overall: Moderate but significant shortening of TCRB CDR3s was recorded in all four CD4+ subsets from Type 1 diabetes patients. Sequencing from cDNA could over-represent high-TCR-expressing cells. The question left open here concerned HLA type influencing TCRB rearrangement.

Expressed TCRB transcripts were sequenced after all isolated RNA was converted to cDNA. It was found that naive, central memory and regulatory T cell samples averaged about 3.57 million reads. Libraries were prepared by immunoSEQ multiplex PCR; TCRdb keeps only in-frame clonotypes and omits some of them. Altogether hundreds of thousands of clones are present, around 15% being singletons, with the ten largest covering 0.035% to 0.04%. Sampling consisted of one heparinised blood draw per donor, averaging roughly 110 mL. Sequenced input: naive CD4+ T cells from blood. The chain links TRBV27 to TRBJ2-5; D is uncertain. This clonotype was sampled from a man younger than 35 with type 1 diabetes. In DNA form, the CDR3 reads TGTGCCAGCGGACAAGAGACCCAGTACTTC. It yields the protein CASGQETQYF.